This is a list of T cell receptor beta chains from one sample in a study of CD8 T cells in ankylosing spondylitis. TCRdb reanalysed the 5' RACE reads using MiXCR and keeps one entry per CDR3 protein. Of about 750,000 distinct CDR3 sequences listed, around a fifth are singletons. The sequencing sample was made of blood, either unsorted or a sorted T cell fraction (not recorded which). The receptors here all came from a male donor with ankylosing spondylitis. The CDR3 runs from the conserved cysteine through the conserved F or W. Rows give clone size only sometimes, using once, few, many, or a class for an expanded clone.

abundance,v_gene,CDR3aa
.,TRBV6-2/TRBV6-3,CASSFLMGNTEAFF
.,TRBV5-1,CASSLVAWAGNEQFF
few,TRBV5-1,CASRSQGERDTQYF
.,TRBV24-1,CATESASGSNLGDTQYF
.,TRBV5-1,CASRGTGPSYNEQFF
few,TRBV29-1,CSVRGQGVNEQYF
.,TRBV7-8,CASSLFTSGNGELFF
.,TRBV27,CASGRRDTQYF
.,TRBV4-1,CASSPGFAKNIQYF
many,TRBV6-6,CASSPVQETQYF
.,TRBV10-3,CAISTGLGANVLTF
many,TRBV12-3/TRBV12-4,CASKRQDHYEQYF
.,TRBV6-1,CASRAGTLGRTEAFF
.,TRBV5-1,CASSPGGPGTEAFF
few,TRBV5-1,CASSVGTSGNTEAFF
few,TRBV4-1,CASSQDLVTATNYGYTF
few,TRBV3-1,CASSPSVKGGKLFF
.,TRBV3-1,CASKLAVGNEQFF
many,TRBV5-8,CASSLTDSNTEAFF